One and the same sample provided the 28 T cell receptor beta chains below, sequenced in a study of PD-1 blockade in classical Hodgkin lymphoma. Sequencing used immunoSEQ multiplex PCR; TCRdb keeps in-frame clones, though not all of them. The table lists approximately 79,000 clones, over 90% of them singletons. With no exception, relapse followed autologous stem cell transplantation in all patients, and brentuximab vedotin exposure varied. Here the sequenced sample was peripheral blood mononuclear cells (PBMCs), taken before the second cycle of nivolumab. These receptors were collected from a human donor with classical Hodgkin lymphoma.

This clone was seen just once. The chain combines TRBV27 with TRBJ1-2; D is unclear. Germline V gene lookup returns CDR1 MNHEY and CDR2 SMNVEV (reference sequence). CDR3 length: 13 amino acids. Trimming left V 5 bases short and J 6 bases short, with 13 bases between. CDR3 coding DNA: TGTGCCAGCAGTCTTCGATCCCAGGATGGCTACACCTTC. It translates to CASSLRSQDGYTF.

V usage is TRBV5-1 and J usage is TRBJ1-1; D is unclear. CDR3 length: 13 amino acids. V was cut by 0 bases and J by 7 bases, with 10 bases left in between. Germline V gene data show CDR1 as SGHRS and CDR2 as YFSETQ. CDR3 loop: CASSLDRGFEAFF. Here the CDR3 DNA reads TGCGCCAGCAGCTTGGATCGGGGATTTGAAGCTTTCTTT.

This chain uses TRBV12-5 with TRBJ2-1, with TRBD2 matching over 7 bases. The junction had 13 bases not matched to a gene; V was cut back by 7 bases and J by 7 bases. CDR1 and CDR2 (germline): LGHNT, FRNRAP. This CDR3 is 15 amino acids long. Written as DNA, the CDR3 is TGTGCTAGTGCCCCTATGCGGGAGAATAGGAATGAGCAGTTCTTC. Translated, it gives CASAPMRENRNEQFF.

The rearrangement links TRBV30 to TRBJ1-2; D gene uncertain. Germline V gene lookup returns CDR1 GTSNPN and CDR2 SVGIG (reference sequence). The CDR3 contains 11 residues. V lost 5 bases and J lost 7, with 11 bases in between. The CDR3 sequence is CAWEQLLGYTF. Here the CDR3 DNA reads TGTGCCTGGGAGCAACTCCTTGGCTACACCTTC.

The chain carries TRBV7-2 and TRBJ1-1; maybe TRBD1 (5 bases). V lost 1 base and J 4 bases, leaving 13 bases between the germline ends. This CDR3 comprises 15 residues. Germline CDR1 reads SGHTA; CDR2 reads FQGNSA. The CDR3 DNA follows: TGTGCCAGCAGCTTAGACAGGCCTGGAGGCACTGAAGCTTTCTTT. It specifies CASSLDRPGGTEAFF.

The chain links TRBV5-1 to TRBJ2-7; 13 positions agree with TRBD2. CDR1 SGHRS and CDR2 YFSETQ come from the germline V gene. CDR3 length: 15 amino acids. V was pared by 3 bases and J by 3 bases, with 3 bases of the junction left unmatched. The CDR3 sequence: CASSSGLAGNYEQYF. Here the CDR3 DNA reads TGCGCCAGCAGCTCGGGACTAGCGGGAAACTACGAGCAGTACTTC.

The rearrangement links TRBV18 to TRBJ2-7; D gene ambiguous. The germline V gene has CDR1 KGHSH and CDR2 LQKENI. V was cut by 1 base and J by 1 base, with 8 bases left in between. The CDR3 spans 14 residues. CDR3 in amino acids: CASSPLNRSYEQYF. The CDR3 DNA sequence: TGTGCCAGCTCACCACTGAACAGATCCTACGAGCAGTACTTC. Full variable domain (rest looked up from reference TRBV18 and TRBJ2-7): NAGVMQNPRHLVRRRGQEARLRCSPMKGHSHVYWYRQLPEEGLKFMVYLQKENIIDESGMPKERFSAEFPKEGPSILRIQQVVRGDSAAYFCASSPLNRSYEQYFGPGTRLTVT.

CDR3 sequence (DNA): TGTGCCAGTAGCCCTGAGCATACAGGATTACCCGATACGCAGTATTTT. Residues: CASSPEHTGLPDTQYF. J is TRBJ2-3 and V is TRBV19, with a possible D match to TRBD1 (5 bases). The length of the CDR3 is 16 residues. The V gene's germline CDR1 is LNHDA and CDR2 SQIVND (reference sequence). Trimming cost V 6 bases and J 6 bases, with 22 bases left between them.

This clone was observed a single time. The J gene is TRBJ1-5, the V gene TRBV9; D uncertain. CDR1 is SGDLS, CDR2 YYNGEE, per germline. CDR3 length equals 14 residues. Trimming took 0 bases from V and 2 from J, leaving 6 bases between them. The CDR3 bases are TGTGCCAGCAGCGTAGGCGGTGGCAATCAGCCCCAGCATTTT. Amino acid sequence: CASSVGGGNQPQHF.

DNA for the CDR3: TGTGCCAGTAGTAAGACAGCGAACACCGGGGAGCTGTTTTTT. Residues: CASSKTANTGELFF. The rearrangement links TRBV19 to TRBJ2-2; a possible D gene is TRBD1 (5 bases). The CDR3 contains 14 residues. With 4 bases removed from V and 0 bases from J, the gap between germline ends came to 6 bases. Germline V gene lookup returns CDR1 LNHDA and CDR2 SQIVND (reference sequence). Looking up the rest from reference TRBV19 and TRBJ2-2 gives the full variable domain: DGGITQSPKYLFRKEGQNVTLSCEQNLNHDAMYWYRQDPGQGLRLIYYSQIVNDFQKGDIAEGYSVSREKKESFPLTVTSAQKNPTAFYLCASSKTANTGELFFGEGSRLTVL.

The chain combines TRBV30 with TRBJ2-2; D not resolved. V was clipped by 4 bases and J by 0 bases, with 12 bases between them. The length of the CDR3 is 15 residues. The germline V gene has CDR1 GTSNPN and CDR2 SVGIG (reference sequence). In DNA form, the CDR3 reads TGTGCCTGGACAGAGACCCCCACGAACACCGGGGAGCTGTTTTTT. This gives the protein CAWTETPTNTGELFF. The entire variable domain, with the rest obtained from reference TRBV30 and TRBJ2-2, is as follows: SQTIHQWPATLVQPVGSPLSLECTVEGTSNPNLYWYRQAAGRGLQLLFYSVGIGQISSEVPQNLSASRPQDRQFILSSKKLLLSDSGFYLCAWTETPTNTGELFFGEGSRLTVL.

V usage is TRBV28 and J usage is TRBJ2-5, with 7 bases that match TRBD2. Unmatched junction bases numbered 12, after V lost 5 bases and J lost 6 bases. The CDR3 spans 15 residues. CDR1 is MDHEN, CDR2 SYDVKM, per germline. CDR3 residues: CASSLRTSVRKTQYF. In nucleotides, the CDR3 is TGTGCCAGCAGTCTACGGACTAGTGTTAGAAAGACCCAGTACTTC.

The chain uses TRBV19 and TRBJ2-7; the match to TRBD2 covers 10 bases. The V segment lost 6 bases and the J segment 3 bases; nucleotides outside the gene matches: 8. The CDR3 has 15 amino acids. Germline V gene data show CDR1 as LNHDA and CDR2 as SQIVND (reference sequence). In nucleotides, the CDR3 is TGTGCCAGTAGCCCCGCCGGGACTAGCGACTACGAGCAGTACTTC. The encoded protein is CASSPAGTSDYEQYF.

The chain joins TRBV19 to TRBJ2-5; the match to TRBD1 covers 8 bases. Germline CDR1 and CDR2: LNHDA and SQIVND (reference sequence). The V and J ends lost 7 bases and 5 bases, in that order; junction bases with no gene match: 6. The length of the CDR3 is 13 residues. CDR3 DNA: TGTGCCAGTACAGGCAGGGGGCGGGAGACCCAGTACTTC. Translated, it gives CASTGRGRETQYF.

The chain has TRBV18 and TRBJ1-1; D is unclear. V dropped 4 bases and J dropped 0 bases, with 12 bases sitting between them. Germline V lookup: CDR1 KGHSH, CDR2 LQKENI. The CDR3 loop spans 15 amino acids. CDR3 DNA: TGTGCCAGCTCACACCCTAGAGTCGTGAACACTGAAGCTTTCTTT. The encoded protein is CASSHPRVVNTEAFF.

The V call is TRBV11-2, the J call TRBJ2-7; 7 positions agree with TRBD1. CDR3 size: 14 residues. V lost 4 bases to trimming and J lost 3 bases; unmatched junction nucleotides: 6. Germline assignment: CDR1 SGHAT and CDR2 FQNNGV. As DNA, the CDR3 is TGTGCCAGCAGCTGGGACAGTAGTTACTACGAGCAGTACTTC. Its protein is CASSWDSSYYEQYF.

V is TRBV27 and J is TRBJ2-7; 7 bases match TRBD1. The CDR3 totals 15 residues. V dropped 0 bases and J dropped 5; count of bases not matched to a gene: 7. Germline V gene data show CDR1 as MNHEY and CDR2 as SMNVEV (reference sequence). CDR3 amino acids: CASSLSTGNGHEQYF. The CDR3, as DNA: TGTGCCAGCAGTTTATCGACAGGGAACGGACACGAGCAGTACTTC.

This clone was seen a single time. This chain links TRBV7-2 with TRBJ2-7; D gene ambiguous. CDR3 length: 15 amino acids. Germline V gene data show CDR1 as SGHTA and CDR2 as FQGNSA. Trimming shortened V by 1 base and J by 0 bases, and 10 bases separated the two germline ends. CDR3 sequence reads: CASSLVGFLSYEQYF. In DNA, the CDR3 is TGTGCCAGCAGCTTAGTGGGCTTTCTCTCCTACGAGCAGTACTTC.

The table lists this clone with a few counts. This chain links TRBV4-1 with TRBJ2-1, with 11 bases aligning to TRBD2. The V gene end was trimmed by 0 bases and the J gene end by 4 bases; junction bases not matched to a gene: 20. Germline CDR1 reads MGHRA; CDR2 reads YSYEKL. CDR3 length equals 22 residues. In nucleotides, the CDR3 is TGCGCCAGCAGCCAAGACATCCGGGCCAGAACTAGCGGGAGTTTGAGATACAATGAGCAGTTCTTC. Residues: CASSQDIRARTSGSLRYNEQFF.

The gene calls are TRBV9 and TRBJ2-5; D gene uncertain. CDR1 is SGDLS, CDR2 YYNGEE, per germline. The V end lost 0 bases, the J end lost 4 bases, and 4 bases lay between the germline ends. The CDR3 totals 12 residues. The CDR3 bases are TGTGCCAGCAGCGTAGATAGAGAGACCCAGTACTTC. Encoded protein: CASSVDRETQYF. The full variable domain, in which reference TRBV9 and TRBJ2-5 provide the parts outside the CDR3, is DSGVTQTPKHLITATGQRVTLRCSPRSGDLSVYWYQQSLDQGLQFLIQYYNGEERAKGNILERFSAQQFPDLHSELNLSSLELGDSALYFCASSVDRETQYFGPGTRLLVL.

The rearrangement uses TRBV19 and TRBJ2-5; the match to TRBD2 covers 7 bases. With 7 bases clipped from V and 5 bases from J, the junction kept 13 bases outside the gene matches. Germline V gene data show CDR1 as LNHDA and CDR2 as SQIVND (reference sequence). The CDR3 is 15 amino acids. The CDR3: CASKGNTGRAETQYF. The CDR3, as DNA: TGTGCCAGTAAGGGGAATACTGGGAGGGCGGAGACCCAGTACTTC.

V usage is TRBV19 and J usage is TRBJ2-7; no clear D. The germline V gene has CDR1 LNHDA and CDR2 SQIVND (reference sequence). Trimming took off 3 bases at V and 0 bases at J, with 6 bases between the two ends. This CDR3 comprises 13 residues. CDR3 DNA: TGTGCCAGTAGTATCGCCTTCTCCTACGAGCAGTACTTC. Its translation is CASSIAFSYEQYF.

The CDR3 nucleotides are TGTGCCTGTGGCGAGCAGTACTTC. The encoded protein is CACGEQYF. This chain uses TRBV7-9 with TRBJ2-7; D not resolved. The CDR3 consists of 8 residues. V was cut by 11 bases and J by 6 bases, with 5 bases left in between. CDR1 and CDR2 (germline): SEHNR, FQNEAQ (reference sequence).

V gene TRBV27 combines with J gene TRBJ2-7, with 9 positions matching TRBD1. The germline V gene encodes CDR1 MNHEY and CDR2 SMNVEV (reference sequence). This CDR3 region has 15 residues. Germline trimming cut 5 bases from V and 1 base from J; bases unmatched to any gene: 6. The CDR3 DNA reads as TGTGCCAGCAGTCCTTGGACAGGGGAATCCTACGAGCAGTACTTC. It encodes CASSPWTGESYEQYF.

The rearrangement links TRBV5-1 to TRBJ2-7; D is undetermined. CDR3 length: 13 amino acids. Trimming stripped 0 bases from V and 7 bases from J, with 11 bases between. Per the germline V gene, CDR1 is SGHRS and CDR2 is YFSETQ. The CDR3: CASSLALAQEQYF. The CDR3 DNA sequence: TGCGCCAGCAGCTTGGCCCTCGCGCAGGAGCAGTACTTC.

In this sample, this clone turned up a few times. J is TRBJ1-2 and V is TRBV7-9; possible D gene TRBD1, 5 bases. Trimming took off 0 bases at V and 3 bases at J, with 8 bases between the two ends. This CDR3 comprises 14 residues. Germline loops: CDR1 SEHNR, CDR2 FQNEAQ (reference sequence). The CDR3 is CASSLAGDDYGYTF. CDR3 in DNA: TGTGCCAGCAGCTTAGCAGGGGACGACTATGGCTACACCTTC.

The chain recombines TRBV6-5 with TRBJ1-1; D might be TRBD1 (5 bases). Germline V lookup: CDR1 MNHEY, CDR2 SVGAGI. This CDR3 comprises 13 residues. V was clipped by 8 bases and J by 2 bases, with 12 bases between them. CDR3 in amino acids: CASETTGNTEAFF. CDR3 nucleotide sequence: TGTGCCAGCGAAACCACAGGCAACACTGAAGCTTTCTTT.

The gene calls are TRBV4-1 and TRBJ2-5; perhaps TRBD1 as D (6 bases). From germline, CDR1 is MGHRA and CDR2 YSYEKL. The CDR3 spans 14 residues. The ends were cut back, 0 bases at V and 5 bases at J, with 10 bases in the middle. The CDR3 sequence: CASSQDWGPETQYF. The CDR3 nucleotides read TGCGCCAGCAGCCAAGATTGGGGGCCGGAGACCCAGTACTTC.